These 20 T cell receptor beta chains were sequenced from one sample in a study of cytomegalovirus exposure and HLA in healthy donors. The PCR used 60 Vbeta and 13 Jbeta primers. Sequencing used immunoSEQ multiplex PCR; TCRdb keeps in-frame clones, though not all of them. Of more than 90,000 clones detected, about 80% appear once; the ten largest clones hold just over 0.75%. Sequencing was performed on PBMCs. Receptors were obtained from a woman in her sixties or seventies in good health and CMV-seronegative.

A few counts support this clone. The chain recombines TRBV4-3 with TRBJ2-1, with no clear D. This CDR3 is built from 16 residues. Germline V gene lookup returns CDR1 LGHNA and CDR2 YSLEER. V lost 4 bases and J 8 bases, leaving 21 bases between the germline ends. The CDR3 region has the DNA TGCGCCAGCAGCCCTCGATATGGCGGAGAAGGCGATGAGCAGTTCTTC. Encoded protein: CASSPRYGGEGDEQFF.

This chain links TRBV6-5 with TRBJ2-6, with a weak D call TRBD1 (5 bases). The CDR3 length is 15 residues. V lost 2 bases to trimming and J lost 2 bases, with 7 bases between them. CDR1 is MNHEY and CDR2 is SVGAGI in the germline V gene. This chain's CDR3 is CASSYVRAGANVLTF. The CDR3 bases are TGTGCCAGCAGTTACGTCAGGGCTGGGGCCAACGTCCTGACTTTC.

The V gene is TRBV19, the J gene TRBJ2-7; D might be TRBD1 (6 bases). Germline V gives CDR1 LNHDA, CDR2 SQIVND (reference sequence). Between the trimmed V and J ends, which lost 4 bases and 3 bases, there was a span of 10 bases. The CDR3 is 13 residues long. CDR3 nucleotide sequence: TGTGCCAGTAGTACTGGACAGATCTACGAGCAGTACTTC. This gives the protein CASSTGQIYEQYF.

CDR3 nucleotide sequence: TGTGCCAGCAGCTTTTATATGGGACAGGGTAACGAGCAGTACTTC. It specifies CASSFYMGQGNEQYF. The genes are TRBV7-2 and TRBJ2-7; 9 positions agree with TRBD1. V was pared by 3 bases and J by 5 bases, with 8 bases of the junction left unmatched. CDR1 is SGHTA, CDR2 FQGNSA, per germline. This CDR3 comprises 15 residues.

The CDR3 nucleotides are TGTGCCATCACAGCGGGACTACTATACGAGCAGTACTTC. Residues: CAITAGLLYEQYF. The genes are TRBV10-3 and TRBJ2-7; 7 bases fit TRBD2. With 7 bases clipped from V and 4 bases from J, the junction kept 7 bases outside the gene matches. CDR1 and CDR2 from the germline V gene are ENHRY and SYGVKD. CDR3 length: 13 amino acids.

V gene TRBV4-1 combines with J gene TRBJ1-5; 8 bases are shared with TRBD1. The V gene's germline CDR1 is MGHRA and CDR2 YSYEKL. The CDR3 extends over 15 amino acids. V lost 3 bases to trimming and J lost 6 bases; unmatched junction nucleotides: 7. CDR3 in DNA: TGCGCCAGCAGCCAGGGGTCAGGGGGCTTTCAGCCCCAGCATTTT. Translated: CASSQGSGGFQPQHF.

In DNA, the CDR3 is TGTGCCAGAAGCTTGAGGGGGACTAGAGCCGGGGAGCTGTTTTTT. Residues: CARSLRGTRAGELFF. The chain is built from TRBV5-3 and TRBJ2-2; TRBD2 agrees at 8 bases. TRBV5-3 is an ORF, with its function uncertain. The CDR3 spans 15 residues. J lost 6 bases, V lost 1 base, and 5 bases had no gene match.

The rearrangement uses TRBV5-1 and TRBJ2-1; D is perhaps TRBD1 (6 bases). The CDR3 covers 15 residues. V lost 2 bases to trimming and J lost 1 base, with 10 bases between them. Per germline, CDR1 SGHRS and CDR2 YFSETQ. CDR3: CASSFETGSYNEQFF. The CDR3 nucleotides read TGCGCCAGCAGCTTCGAGACAGGTTCCTACAATGAGCAGTTCTTC.

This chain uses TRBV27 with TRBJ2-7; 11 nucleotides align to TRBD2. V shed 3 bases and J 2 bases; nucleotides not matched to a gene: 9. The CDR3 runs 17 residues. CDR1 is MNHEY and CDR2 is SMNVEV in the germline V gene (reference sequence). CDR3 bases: TGTGCCAGCAGTTTTTCCGGGACTAGCGGTTTTCCCTACGAGCAGTACTTC. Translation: CASSFSGTSGFPYEQYF.

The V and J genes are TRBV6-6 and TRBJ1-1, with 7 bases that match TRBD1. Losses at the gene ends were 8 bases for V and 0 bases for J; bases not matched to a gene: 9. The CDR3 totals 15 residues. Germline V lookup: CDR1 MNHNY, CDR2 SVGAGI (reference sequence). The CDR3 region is CASRGLTGLNTEAFF. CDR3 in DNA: TGTGCCAGCCGGGGACTGACAGGGCTGAACACTGAAGCTTTCTTT.

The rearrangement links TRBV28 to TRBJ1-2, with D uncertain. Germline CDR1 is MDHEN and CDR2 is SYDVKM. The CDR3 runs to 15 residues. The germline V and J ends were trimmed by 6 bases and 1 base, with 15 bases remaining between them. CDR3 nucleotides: TGTGCCAGCAGCGCAGGAGGAGGTTTTAACTATGGCTACACCTTC. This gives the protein CASSAGGGFNYGYTF.

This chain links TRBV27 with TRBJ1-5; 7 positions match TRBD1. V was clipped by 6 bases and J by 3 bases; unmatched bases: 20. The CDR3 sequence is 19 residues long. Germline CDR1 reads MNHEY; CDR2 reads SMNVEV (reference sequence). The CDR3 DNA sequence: TGTGCCAGCAGCCCGCTGGGGACAGATATTACTCGGATCAATCAGCCCCAGCATTTT. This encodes CASSPLGTDITRINQPQHF.

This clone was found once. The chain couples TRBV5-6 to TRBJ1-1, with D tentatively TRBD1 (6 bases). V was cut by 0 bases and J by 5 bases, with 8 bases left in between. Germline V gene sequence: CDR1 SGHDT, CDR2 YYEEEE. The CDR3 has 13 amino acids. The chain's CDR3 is CASSLGGRTEAFF. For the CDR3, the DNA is TGTGCCAGCAGCTTGGGGGGGCGAACTGAAGCTTTCTTT.

The CDR3 reads CASSQYPAMEDSPLHF. The CDR3 region has the DNA TGCGCCAGCAGCCAATATCCGGCCATGGAGGATTCACCCCTCCACTTT. The genes are TRBV4-1 and TRBJ1-6; no firm D call. V lost 2 bases and J 8 bases, leaving 16 bases between the germline ends. The CDR3 extends over 16 amino acids. Germline values: CDR1 MGHRA, CDR2 YSYEKL.

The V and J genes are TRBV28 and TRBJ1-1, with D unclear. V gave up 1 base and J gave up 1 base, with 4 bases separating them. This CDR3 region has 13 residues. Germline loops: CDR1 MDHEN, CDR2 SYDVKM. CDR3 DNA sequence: TGTGCCAGCAGTTTATACAGGAACACTGAAGCTTTCTTT. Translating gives CASSLYRNTEAFF. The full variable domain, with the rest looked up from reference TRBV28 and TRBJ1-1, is DVKVTQSSRYLVKRTGEKVFLECVQDMDHENMFWYRQDPGLGLRLIYFSYDVKMKEKGDIPEGYSVSREKKERFSLILESASTNQTSMYLCASSLYRNTEAFFGQGTRLTVV.

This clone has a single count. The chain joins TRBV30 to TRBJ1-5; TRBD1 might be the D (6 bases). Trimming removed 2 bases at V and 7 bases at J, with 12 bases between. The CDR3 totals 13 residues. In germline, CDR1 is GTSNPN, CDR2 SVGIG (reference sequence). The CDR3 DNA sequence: TGTGCCTGGAGTTTATGGGGGCGACAGCCCCAGCATTTT. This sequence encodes CAWSLWGRQPQHF.

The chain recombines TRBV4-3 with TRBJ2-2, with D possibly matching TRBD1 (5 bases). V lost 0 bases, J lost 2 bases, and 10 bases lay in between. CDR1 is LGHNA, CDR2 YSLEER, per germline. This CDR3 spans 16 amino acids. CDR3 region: CASSQEGQRNTGELFF. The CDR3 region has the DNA TGCGCCAGCAGCCAAGAGGGGCAGCGTAACACCGGGGAGCTGTTTTTT.

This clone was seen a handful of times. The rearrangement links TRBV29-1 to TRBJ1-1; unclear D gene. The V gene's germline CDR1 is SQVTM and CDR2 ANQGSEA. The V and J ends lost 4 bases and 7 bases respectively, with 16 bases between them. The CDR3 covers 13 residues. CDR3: CSVGKALEGEAFF. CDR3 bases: TGCAGCGTTGGGAAGGCATTGGAGGGTGAAGCTTTCTTT.

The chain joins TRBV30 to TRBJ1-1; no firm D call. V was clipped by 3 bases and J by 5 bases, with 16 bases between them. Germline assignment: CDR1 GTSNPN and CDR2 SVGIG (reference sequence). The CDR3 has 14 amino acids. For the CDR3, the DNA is TGTGCCTGGAGCGTGGAGGCACCAAGAACTGAAGCTTTCTTT. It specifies CAWSVEAPRTEAFF.

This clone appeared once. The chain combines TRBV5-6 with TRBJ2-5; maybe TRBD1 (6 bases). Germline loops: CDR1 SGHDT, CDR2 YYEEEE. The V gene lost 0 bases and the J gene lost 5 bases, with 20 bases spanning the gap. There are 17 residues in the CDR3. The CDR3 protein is CASSLGPGQSDGETQYF. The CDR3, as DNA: TGTGCCAGCAGCTTGGGCCCCGGACAGTCGGACGGGGAGACCCAGTACTTC.